This is a list of T cell receptor beta chains from one sample in a study of blood T cell repertoires in COVID-19. Data came from immunoSEQ multiplex PCR; TCRdb stores just in-frame clones and leaves some out. The repertoire includes more than 95,000 clones, around three quarters of them detected once, and less than 7.5% sits in the top ten. The sequenced sample was peripheral blood. The receptors stem from a man aged 70-80 years with acute or convalescent COVID-19. The CDR3 runs from the conserved cysteine through the conserved F or W. Fields, in order: V gene, J gene, clone size, D gene, CDR3 protein, CDR3 DNA. The D gene is left open where the match is weak. Some rows have no size entry. The others give once, few or many, or a class for an expanded clone.

TRBV7-9	TRBJ2-2	-	-	CASSFRVGANTGELFF	TGTGCCAGCAGCTTCAGGGTAGGGGCAAACACCGGGGAGCTGTTTTTT
TRBV7-2	TRBJ1-5	once	-	CASSLGARNQPQHF	TGTGCCAGCAGCTTGGGGGCCCGGAATCAGCCCCAGCATTTT
TRBV28	TRBJ2-7	few	-	CASRTGAAGQYF	TGTGCCAGCAGAACCGGGGCAGCGGGGCAGTACTTC
TRBV28	TRBJ2-1	-	-	CASSSIILSSSYNEQFF	TGTGCCAGCAGTTCTATAATCCTTTCGAGCTCCTACAATGAGCAGTTCTTC
TRBV5-6	TRBJ1-1	-	TRBD1	CASSLVLGDRVNTEAFF	TGTGCCAGCAGCTTGGTCCTCGGGGACAGGGTGAACACTGAAGCTTTCTTT
TRBV5-4	TRBJ2-2	-	TRBD1	CASSLTGVDGELFF	TGTGCCAGCAGCCTGACAGGGGTGGACGGGGAGCTGTTTTTT
TRBV15	TRBJ2-3	once	-	CATRGGHAGITDTQYF	TGTGCCACCAGGGGGGGGCATGCCGGAATCACAGATACGCAGTATTTT
TRBV25-1	TRBJ1-1	-	TRBD1	CASSGYRGTEAFF	TGTGCCAGCAGTGGATACAGGGGCACTGAAGCTTTCTTT
TRBV5-1	TRBJ2-7	once	-	CASSLLASAYEQYF	TGCGCCAGCAGCTTGTTAGCGTCGGCCTACGAGCAGTACTTC
TRBV5-1	TRBJ2-2	-	TRBD1	CASSNWTGTMGTGELFF	TGCGCCAGCAGCAACTGGACAGGGACGATGGGCACCGGGGAGCTGTTTTTT
TRBV6-5	TRBJ1-1	-	TRBD1	CASSSDRGTPFFF	TGTGCCAGCAGTTCTGACAGGGGGACCCCGTTCTTCTTT
TRBV9	TRBJ2-3	-	TRBD2	CASSVVPSGSLVDTQYF	TGTGCCAGCAGCGTAGTTCCAAGCGGGAGTCTCGTGGATACGCAGTATTTT
TRBV3-1/TRBV3-2	TRBJ2-7	-	-	CASSPNSYEQYF	TGTGCCAGCAGCCCAAACTCCTACGAGCAGTACTTC
TRBV13	TRBJ2-1	-	TRBD2	CASSPGTTNSYNEQFF	TGTGCCAGCAGCCCGGGGACTACCAACTCCTACAATGAGCAGTTCTTC
TRBV28	TRBJ1-1	few	TRBD1	CASSIGQGGTEAFF	TGTGCCAGCAGTATCGGACAGGGGGGCACTGAAGCTTTCTTT
TRBV5-1	TRBJ2-1	-	TRBD2	CASSSGLAGVEQFF	TGCGCCAGCAGCTCCGGACTAGCGGGGGTTGAGCAGTTCTTC
TRBV7-8	TRBJ1-5	-	TRBD1	CASSLGQGLSNQPQHF	TGTGCCAGCAGCTTGGGACAGGGGTTGAGCAATCAGCCCCAGCATTTT
TRBV5-1	TRBJ2-5	few	-	CASSLAPGMIETQYF	TGCGCCAGCAGCTTGGCCCCAGGGATGATAGAGACCCAGTACTTC
TRBV21-1	TRBJ2-1	-	-	CASSKGSGRAYNEQFF	TGTGCCAGCAGCAAAGGTAGCGGGAGGGCCTACAATGAGCAGTTCTTC
TRBV30	TRBJ2-1	-	TRBD1	CAWSPTGADNEQFF	TGTGCCTGGAGCCCTACAGGGGCCGACAATGAGCAGTTCTTC
TRBV9	TRBJ2-7	-	-	CASSSGVGAYEQYF	TGTGCCAGCAGCTCAGGAGTGGGAGCCTACGAGCAGTACTTC
TRBV7-2	TRBJ1-2	-	-	CASSLAQGNYGYTF	TGTGCCAGCAGCTTAGCCCAGGGTAACTATGGCTACACCTTC
TRBV24-1	TRBJ2-1	-	-	CATSDQRESSYNEQFF	TGTGCCACCAGTGACCAACGGGAGTCCTCCTACAATGAGCAGTTCTTC
TRBV30	TRBJ2-3	-	TRBD2	CAWSVLSGRGTDTQYF	TGTGCCTGGAGTGTATTAAGCGGGAGGGGGACAGATACGCAGTATTTT
TRBV5-1	TRBJ2-7	-	-	CASSLVGQPDYEQYF	TGCGCCAGCAGCTTGGTTGGACAGCCAGACTACGAGCAGTACTTC
TRBV29-1	TRBJ1-1	-	TRBD1	CSVLTGGDTEAFF	TGCAGCGTCCTTACAGGGGGCGACACTGAAGCTTTCTTT
TRBV2	TRBJ1-5	-	TRBD1	CASSGTGINQPQHF	TGTGCCAGCAGTGGGACAGGAATCAATCAGCCCCAGCATTTT
TRBV29-1	TRBJ2-5	-	-	CSVRLGGRGTQYF	TGCAGCGTTCGACTAGGGGGCCGGGGGACCCAGTACTTC
TRBV2	TRBJ1-1	-	TRBD1	CASSWDRAGTEAFF	TGTGCCAGCAGTTGGGACAGGGCAGGCACTGAAGCTTTCTTT
TRBV14	TRBJ1-1	-	-	CASSQYTGNTEAFF	TGTGCCAGCAGCCAATATACAGGGAACACTGAAGCTTTCTTT
TRBV5-8	TRBJ2-5	-	-	CASSLVASKETQYF	TGTGCCAGCAGCTTGGTGGCTAGCAAAGAGACCCAGTACTTC
TRBV5-4	TRBJ2-5	once	-	CASSPYQETQYF	TGTGCCAGCAGTCCGTACCAAGAGACCCAGTACTTC
TRBV5-4	TRBJ1-5	-	-	CASSLGGGSNQPQHF	TGTGCCAGCAGCTTGGGCGGAGGAAGCAATCAGCCCCAGCATTTT
TRBV19	TRBJ1-4	-	TRBD1	CASSTYRGGEKLFF	TGTGCCAGTAGTACATACAGGGGTGGTGAAAAACTGTTTTTT
TRBV30	TRBJ2-3	once	-	CAWSVDSRTTDTQYF	TGTGCCTGGAGTGTAGATAGCAGAACCACAGATACGCAGTATTTT
TRBV5-1	TRBJ1-2	few	-	CASSLGQGPYGYTF	TGCGCCAGCAGCTTGGGTCAGGGCCCCTATGGCTACACCTTC
TRBV6-2/TRBV6-3	TRBJ2-7	-	TRBD2	CASSYGWAGGREQYF	TGTGCCAGCAGTTACGGCTGGGCGGGGGGGCGCGAGCAGTACTTC
TRBV11-2	TRBJ1-1	few	-	CASSLDEDSEAFF	TGTGCCAGCAGCTTAGATGAGGACAGTGAAGCTTTCTTT
TRBV2	TRBJ1-1	-	-	CASSLTLNTEAFF	TGTGCCAGCAGCCTTACACTGAACACTGAAGCTTTCTTT